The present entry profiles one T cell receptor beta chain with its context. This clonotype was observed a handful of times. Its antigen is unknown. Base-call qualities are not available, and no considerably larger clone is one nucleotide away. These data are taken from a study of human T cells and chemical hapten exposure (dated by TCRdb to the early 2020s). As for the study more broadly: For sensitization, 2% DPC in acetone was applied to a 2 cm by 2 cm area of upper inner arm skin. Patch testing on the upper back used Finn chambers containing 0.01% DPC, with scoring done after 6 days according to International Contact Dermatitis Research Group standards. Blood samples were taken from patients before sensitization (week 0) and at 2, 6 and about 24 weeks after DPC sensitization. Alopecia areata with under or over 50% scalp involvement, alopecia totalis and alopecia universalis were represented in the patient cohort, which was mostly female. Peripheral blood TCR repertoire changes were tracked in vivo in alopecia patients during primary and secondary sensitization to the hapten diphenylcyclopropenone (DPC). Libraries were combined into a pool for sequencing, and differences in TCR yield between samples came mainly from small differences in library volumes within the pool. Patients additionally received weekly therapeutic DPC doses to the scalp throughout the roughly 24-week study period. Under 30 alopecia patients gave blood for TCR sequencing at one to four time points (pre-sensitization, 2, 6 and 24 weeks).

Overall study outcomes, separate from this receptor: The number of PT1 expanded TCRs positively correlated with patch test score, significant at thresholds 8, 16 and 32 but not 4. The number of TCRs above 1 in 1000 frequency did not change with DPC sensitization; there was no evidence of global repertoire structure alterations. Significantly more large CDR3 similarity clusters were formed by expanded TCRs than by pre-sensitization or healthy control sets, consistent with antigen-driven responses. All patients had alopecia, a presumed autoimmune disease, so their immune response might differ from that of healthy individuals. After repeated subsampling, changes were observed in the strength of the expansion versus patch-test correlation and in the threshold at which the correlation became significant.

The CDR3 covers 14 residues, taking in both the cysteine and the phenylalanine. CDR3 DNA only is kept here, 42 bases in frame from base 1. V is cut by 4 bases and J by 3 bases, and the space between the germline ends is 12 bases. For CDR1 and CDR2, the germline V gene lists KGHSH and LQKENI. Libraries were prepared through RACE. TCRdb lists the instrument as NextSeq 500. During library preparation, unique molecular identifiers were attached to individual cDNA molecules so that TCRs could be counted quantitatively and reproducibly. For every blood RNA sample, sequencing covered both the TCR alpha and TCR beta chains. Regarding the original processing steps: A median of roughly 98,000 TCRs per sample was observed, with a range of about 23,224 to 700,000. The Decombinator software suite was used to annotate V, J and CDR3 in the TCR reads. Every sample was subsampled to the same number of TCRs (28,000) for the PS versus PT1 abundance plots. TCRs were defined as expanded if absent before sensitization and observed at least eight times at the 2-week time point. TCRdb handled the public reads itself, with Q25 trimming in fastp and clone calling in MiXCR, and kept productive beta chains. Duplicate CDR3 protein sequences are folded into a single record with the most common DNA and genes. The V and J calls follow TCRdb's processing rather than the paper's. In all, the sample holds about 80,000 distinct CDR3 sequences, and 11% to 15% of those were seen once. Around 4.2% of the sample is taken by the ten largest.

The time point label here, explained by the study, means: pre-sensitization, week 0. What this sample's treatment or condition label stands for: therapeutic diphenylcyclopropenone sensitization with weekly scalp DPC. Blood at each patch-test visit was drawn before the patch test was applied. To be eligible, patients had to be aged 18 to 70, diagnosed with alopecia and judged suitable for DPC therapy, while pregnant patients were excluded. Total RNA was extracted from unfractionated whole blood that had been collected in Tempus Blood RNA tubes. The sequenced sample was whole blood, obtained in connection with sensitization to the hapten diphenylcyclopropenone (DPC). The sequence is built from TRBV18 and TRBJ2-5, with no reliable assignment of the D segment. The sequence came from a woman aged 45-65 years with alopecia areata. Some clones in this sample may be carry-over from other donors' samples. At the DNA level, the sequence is TGTGCCAGCTCACTCCAGTGGGAAAAAGAGACCCAGTACTTC. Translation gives CASSLQWEKETQYF.